These 32 T cell receptor beta chains were all obtained from the same sample, sequenced in a study of chemoradiotherapy in HPV16-positive cancers. Some clones are missing from TCRdb's copy, which holds only in-frame ones; the method was immunoSEQ multiplex PCR. Among 20,000 or so clones, about 80% were seen once, and the ten largest hold around 3.6%. The sample was blood, taken from a patient who underwent chemoradiotherapy. All receptors come from a human donor with HPV-associated anogenital cancer.

The chain is built from TRBV2 and TRBJ1-4; D possibly corresponds to TRBD1 (5 bases). The CDR3 has 13 amino acids. V was clipped by 7 bases and J by 6 bases, with 12 bases between them. Germline CDR1 is SNHLY and CDR2 is FYNNEI. In DNA form, the CDR3 reads TGTGCCAGCACTCAGAGGGACGATGAAAAACTGTTTTTT. Protein: CASTQRDDEKLFF.

The rearrangement joins TRBV7-3 to TRBJ1-2; 9 positions match TRBD1. Germline CDR1 and CDR2: SGHTA and FQGTGA. V shed 6 bases, J shed 7 bases, and the junction held 15 bases outside the gene matches. The CDR3 has 16 amino acids. The CDR3 region is CASRRMGGTGPFGYTF. The CDR3 DNA sequence: TGTGCCAGCAGGAGAATGGGGGGGACAGGGCCCTTTGGCTACACCTTC.

This clone was found a few times. V usage is TRBV7-8 and J usage is TRBJ1-5, with D unclear. Germline CDR1 reads SGHVS; CDR2 reads FQNEAQ. Trimming left V 2 bases short and J 7 bases short, with 6 bases between. The CDR3 runs 12 residues. The DNA for the CDR3 is TGTGCCAGCAGCTTAATGGGACAGCCCCAGCATTTT. Translation: CASSLMGQPQHF.

The sample holds one count of this clone. The chain uses TRBV20-1 and TRBJ2-7; D unresolved. CDR3 length: 10 residues. CDR1 and CDR2 from the germline V gene are DFQATT and SNEGSKA (reference sequence). The V end was cut by 2 bases, the J end by 6 bases, with 5 bases between. The CDR3 coding sequence is TGCAGTGCTAGAAGCTCCGAGCAGTACTTC. Translating it yields CSARSSEQYF.

The genes are TRBV7-9 and TRBJ1-1; D gene ambiguous. CDR1 and CDR2 (germline): SEHNR, FQNEAQ (reference sequence). CDR3 size: 11 residues. Between the trimmed V and J ends, which lost 3 bases and 4 bases, there was a span of 3 bases. This CDR3 is CASSFFTEAFF. DNA of the CDR3: TGTGCCAGCAGCTTTTTCACTGAAGCTTTCTTT.

The chain employs TRBV6-1 and TRBJ2-1; tentative D call: TRBD2 (7 bases). Per germline, CDR1 MNHNS and CDR2 SASEGT. The CDR3 loop spans 12 amino acids. The germline V and J ends were trimmed by 8 bases and 7 bases, with 12 bases remaining between them. In nucleotides, the CDR3 is TGTGCCAGCGGGCGGGGGCGGAATGAGCAGTTCTTC. Its translation: CASGRGRNEQFF.

V and J are TRBV4-2 and TRBJ2-2; the match to TRBD1 covers 8 bases. V lost 3 bases and J lost 3; bases outside the gene matches: 6. This CDR3 region has 16 residues. In germline, CDR1 is LGHNA, CDR2 YNFKEQ. The DNA of the CDR3 is TGTGCCAGCAGCCACGGACAGGGAGCGGACACCGGGGAGCTGTTTTTT. Its protein is CASSHGQGADTGELFF.

V and J are TRBV19 and TRBJ1-2; D uncertain. V shed 3 bases and J shed 8 bases, with 22 bases lying between them. From germline, CDR1 is LNHDA and CDR2 SQIVND (reference sequence). This CDR3 contains 16 residues. CDR3 DNA: TGTGCCAGTAGTATTAGAAGGTTGGGCCCCGCGGACGGCTACACCTTC. Encoded protein: CASSIRRLGPADGYTF. Full variable domain (remainder filled in from reference TRBV19 and TRBJ1-2): DGGITQSPKYLFRKEGQNVTLSCEQNLNHDAMYWYRQDPGQGLRLIYYSQIVNDFQKGDIAEGYSVSREKKESFPLTVTSAQKNPTAFYLCASSIRRLGPADGYTFGSGTRLTVV.

The chain links TRBV11-3 to TRBJ2-7; maybe TRBD2 (6 bases). The V and J ends lost 5 bases and 6 bases respectively, with 17 bases between them. Per germline, CDR1 SGHNT and CDR2 YENEEA. The CDR3 consists of 14 residues. The CDR3 here is CASSPRRGSVEQYF. In DNA form, the CDR3 reads TGTGCCAGCAGCCCCCGTCGGGGGTCGGTCGAGCAGTACTTC.

This clone was detected once. The chain combines TRBV27 with TRBJ1-6; D may be TRBD1 (5 bases). This CDR3 comprises 17 residues. V was pared by 3 bases and J by 8 bases, with 20 bases between. Looked up from germline, CDR1 is MNHEY and CDR2 is SMNVEV (reference sequence). The CDR3 region has the DNA TGTGCCAGCAGTTTGCTCTTACCGGGGGTGGGTTATTCACCCCTCCACTTT. Translated, it gives CASSLLLPGVGYSPLHF.

The chain uses TRBV6-1 and TRBJ2-7; a weak D match, TRBD2 (7 bases). V was shortened by 10 bases and J by 7 bases, with 20 bases between the two germline ends. The CDR3 has 13 amino acids. Germline CDR1 reads MNHNS; CDR2 reads SASEGT. The CDR3 loop reads CAIDPAGAGEQYF. The DNA for the CDR3 is TGTGCCATTGACCCTGCGGGGGCAGGTGAGCAGTACTTC.

CDR3 in amino acids: CATSRGQGIGEQYF. CDR3 bases: TGTGCCACCAGCCGGGGACAAGGTATCGGCGAGCAGTACTTC. The chain couples TRBV15 to TRBJ2-7; D may be TRBD1 (6 bases). The germline V gene encodes CDR1 LNHNV and CDR2 YYDKDF (reference sequence). CDR3 length equals 14 residues. The germline V and J ends were trimmed by 5 bases and 6 bases, with 17 bases remaining between them.

CDR3 bases: TGCGCCAGCAGCTTGAATCTAGCGGGGTGGTCGGCGAACACCGGGGAGCTGTTTTTT. Encoded protein: CASSLNLAGWSANTGELFF. The chain has TRBV5-1 and TRBJ2-2, with 9 positions matching TRBD2. V trimming: 1 base; J trimming: 0 bases; junction bases outside the gene matches: 10. Germline values: CDR1 SGHRS, CDR2 YFSETQ. The CDR3 runs 19 residues.

V usage is TRBV7-7 and J usage is TRBJ2-2; D ambiguous. The CDR3 consists of 11 residues. V gave up 6 bases and J gave up 2 bases, with 1 base separating them. Germline V CDR1 and CDR2: SSHAT, FNYEAQ (reference sequence). The CDR3 is CASSNTGELFF. Here the CDR3 DNA reads TGTGCCAGCAGTAACACCGGGGAGCTGTTTTTT.

The rearrangement links TRBV18 to TRBJ1-2; 7 bases fit TRBD1. With V trimmed by 5 bases and J by 6 bases, 15 bases remained unmatched. The CDR3 has 16 residues. In germline, CDR1 is KGHSH, CDR2 LQKENI. The CDR3 DNA sequence: TGTGCCAGCTCATCCCTTACCGACAGGGAGGGTCATGGCTACACCTTC. This encodes CASSSLTDREGHGYTF. Based on the CDR3 plus reference TRBV18 and TRBJ1-2, the full variable domain is NAGVMQNPRHLVRRRGQEARLRCSPMKGHSHVYWYRQLPEEGLKFMVYLQKENIIDESGMPKERFSAEFPKEGPSILRIQQVVRGDSAAYFCASSSLTDREGHGYTFGSGTRLTVV.

The CDR3 coding sequence is TGTGCCAGCAGCCCGGACCCCCTGAACACTGAAGCTTTCTTT. It is translated as CASSPDPLNTEAFF. The chain employs TRBV9 and TRBJ1-1; D is uncertain. Trimming stripped 4 bases from V and 0 bases from J, with 10 bases between. The CDR3 contains 14 residues. CDR1 is SGDLS, CDR2 YYNGEE, per germline.

The genes are TRBV18 and TRBJ1-2, with a possible D match to TRBD1 (6 bases). This CDR3 is 15 amino acids long. Germline-derived CDR1 and CDR2 are KGHSH and LQKENI. The V end lost 4 bases, the J end lost 0 bases, and 12 bases lay between the germline ends. The CDR3 DNA sequence: TGTGCCAGCTCACAACAGGGTCCGCCTAACTATGGCTACACCTTC. It is translated as CASSQQGPPNYGYTF.

CDR3 sequence reads: CASTLVSGEGYTF. CDR3 nucleotides: TGTGCCAGCACCCTCGTATCGGGGGAGGGCTACACCTTC. The chain carries TRBV7-2 and TRBJ1-2; D is possibly TRBD1 (5 bases). Germline V gene sequence: CDR1 SGHTA, CDR2 FQGNSA. The V end lost 7 bases, the J end lost 8 bases, and 17 bases lay between the germline ends. CDR3 length equals 13 residues.

The chain recombines TRBV6-5 with TRBJ2-7; the match to TRBD1 covers 9 bases. Looked up from germline, CDR1 is MNHEY and CDR2 is SVGAGI. This CDR3 comprises 13 residues. The junction had 8 bases not matched to a gene; V was cut back by 10 bases and J by 4 bases. Here the CDR3 reads CATAGTGIYEQYF. The CDR3 nucleotides are TGTGCCACGGCCGGGACAGGGATTTACGAGCAGTACTTC.

The chain couples TRBV7-8 to TRBJ1-1; TRBD1 matches 10 bases. Germline lookup yields CDR1 SGHVS and CDR2 FQNEAQ. This CDR3 is built from 14 residues. V gave up 7 bases and J gave up 4 bases; unmatched junction bases: 6. This CDR3 reads CASTRQGALTEAFF. In DNA form, the CDR3 reads TGTGCCAGCACTCGACAGGGGGCTCTCACTGAAGCTTTCTTT. The whole variable domain, filled in from reference TRBV7-8 and TRBJ1-1, reads GAGVSQSPRYKVAKRGQDVALRCDPISGHVSLFWYQQALGQGPEFLTYFQNEAQLDKSGLPSDRFFAERPEGSVSTLKIQRTQQEDSAVYLCASTRQGALTEAFFGQGTRLTVV.

The CDR3 loop is CASSPSTSGGYYEQYF. CDR3 DNA sequence: TGTGCCAGCAGCCCATCGACTAGCGGGGGGTACTACGAGCAGTACTTC. The V gene is TRBV9, the J gene TRBJ2-7, with 13 bases lining up with TRBD2. Germline CDR1 is SGDLS and CDR2 is YYNGEE. CDR3 length: 16 amino acids. Trimming cost V 4 bases and J 3 bases; bases outside gene matches: 7.

The chain carries TRBV7-8 and TRBJ2-3; the D is unclear. V dropped 5 bases and J dropped 2 bases, with 14 bases sitting between them. This CDR3 has 15 residues. The germline V gene encodes CDR1 SGHVS and CDR2 FQNEAQ. The CDR3: CASSLTLGNTDTQYF. In DNA, the CDR3 is TGTGCCAGCAGCCTCACATTGGGTAACACAGATACGCAGTATTTT. Supplemented by reference TRBV7-8 and TRBJ2-3, the full variable domain reads GAGVSQSPRYKVAKRGQDVALRCDPISGHVSLFWYQQALGQGPEFLTYFQNEAQLDKSGLPSDRFFAERPEGSVSTLKIQRTQQEDSAVYLCASSLTLGNTDTQYFGPGTRLTVL.

J is TRBJ2-7 and V is TRBV13; 9 bases line up with TRBD1. V shed 0 bases, J shed 3 bases, and the junction held 6 bases outside the gene matches. Germline values: CDR1 PRHDT, CDR2 FYEKMQ (reference sequence). This CDR3 comprises 16 residues. CDR3 coding DNA: TGTGCCAGCAGCTTAGGTACGGGACAGGGCGTCTACGAGCAGTACTTC. Its protein product is CASSLGTGQGVYEQYF.

This clone has a handful of counts. The V call is TRBV6-5, the J call TRBJ2-2, with a tentative D call TRBD1 (5 bases). Germline CDR1 MNHEY, CDR2 SVGAGI. With 4 bases removed from V and 7 bases from J, the gap between germline ends came to 7 bases. CDR3 length: 12 residues. CDR3 in DNA: TGTGCCAGCAGTTCCCAGGGCGGGGAGCTGTTTTTT. Residues: CASSSQGGELFF.

This clone has more than one count but fewer than ten. The chain couples TRBV30 to TRBJ2-7, with TRBD2 identical over 11 bases. V lost 0 bases and J lost 0; bases outside the gene matches: 1. This CDR3 comprises 15 residues. CDR1 and CDR2 from the germline V gene are GTSNPN and SVGIG (reference sequence). The CDR3 coding sequence is TGTGCCTGGAGTGTGGGGACTAGCGGCTCCTACGAGCAGTACTTC. This sequence encodes CAWSVGTSGSYEQYF.

The CDR3 sequence is CAISESSRQRGELFF. Here the CDR3 DNA reads TGTGCCATCAGTGAGTCGTCCCGCCAGAGAGGGGAGCTGTTTTTT. This chain joins TRBV10-3 and TRBJ2-2; D remains ambiguous. CDR1 and CDR2 (germline): ENHRY, SYGVKD. This CDR3 is built from 15 residues. V lost 0 bases and J lost 8, with 13 bases in between.

The gene calls are TRBV9 and TRBJ2-2; perhaps TRBD2 as D (5 bases). Germline values: CDR1 SGDLS, CDR2 YYNGEE. Deletions cut 4 bases from V and 0 bases from J, with 13 bases between. The CDR3 sequence is 16 residues long. CDR3 nucleotides: TGTGCCAGCAGCCCGAGGGTGGATCCGAACACCGGGGAGCTGTTTTTT. This sequence encodes CASSPRVDPNTGELFF.

This chain links TRBV11-2 with TRBJ2-3, with TRBD2 identical over 7 bases. Germline values: CDR1 SGHAT, CDR2 FQNNGV. V lost 1 base, J lost 2 bases, and 6 bases stayed unmatched. The CDR3 extends over 16 amino acids. The CDR3 spells CASSLAAAGNTDTQYF. In DNA form, the CDR3 reads TGTGCCAGCAGCTTAGCAGCAGCGGGGAACACAGATACGCAGTATTTT.

The chain couples TRBV12-5 to TRBJ2-7; TRBD1 might be the D (5 bases). The germline CDR1 and CDR2 sequences are LGHNT and FRNRAP. V was clipped by 5 bases and J by 11 bases, with 22 bases between them. The CDR3 loop spans 14 amino acids. The CDR3 DNA reads as TGTGCTAGTGGTCGCGGCGGCAGGGCAGGTGCAGAGTACTTC. Amino acid sequence: CASGRGGRAGAEYF.

This clone occurred a few times. The chain couples TRBV14 to TRBJ1-4; weak D call: TRBD1 (6 bases). From germline, CDR1 is SGHDN and CDR2 FVKESK. V shed 0 bases and J shed 3 bases, with 14 bases lying between them. The CDR3 sequence is 17 residues long. DNA of the CDR3: TGTGCCAGCAGCCAAGAGTTTCCCGGACAGTCTAATGAAAAACTGTTTTTT. It codes for CASSQEFPGQSNEKLFF.

The genes are TRBV16 and TRBJ1-2; 9 nucleotides align to TRBD1. This CDR3 comprises 15 residues. CDR1 is KGHSY and CDR2 is FQNENV in the germline V gene. J was trimmed by 8 bases and V by 0 bases; bases with no gene match: 7. CDR3 sequence: CASSQSVGQGFGYTF. Here the CDR3 DNA reads TGTGCCAGCAGCCAATCGGTGGGACAGGGTTTCGGCTACACCTTC.

This clone has just a few counts. The V and J genes are TRBV5-4 and TRBJ2-7, with unresolved D. Germline CDR1 SGHNT, CDR2 YYREEE (reference sequence). The CDR3 spans 13 residues. V lost 0 bases to trimming and J lost 5 bases, with 9 bases between them. This chain's CDR3 is CASSLAFNHEQYF. The CDR3 DNA sequence: TGTGCCAGCAGCTTGGCCTTTAATCACGAGCAGTACTTC. Together with reference TRBV5-4 and TRBJ2-7, the CDR3 gives the full variable domain: ETGVTQSPTHLIKTRGQQVTLRCSSQSGHNTVSWYQQALGQGPQFIFQYYREEENGRGNFPPRFSGLQFPNYSSELNVNALELDDSALYLCASSLAFNHEQYFGPGTRLTVT.